This TCR beta chain was sequenced for a study of blood T cell repertoires in COVID-19. Source study methods: It was from reference gene primer amplification that nucleated cell counts were estimated. Profiling relied on immunoSEQ multiplex PCR, and the TCRdb table lists in-frame clones only, not all of them. The DNA was the basis for D and trimming; V, J and clone size are from that table. This table has 150,000 to 200,000 clones, approximately 84% appearing once. Trimming removed 3 bases from V and 0 bases from J, with 18 bases in between. Germline assignment: CDR1 SGDLS and CDR2 YYNGEE. The CDR3 contains 17 residues. The age range of participants was about 18 to 100 years, with residence in under 25 US areas. Participants had their cohort set by participant-reported clinical history.

Material: PBMCs or T cells enriched from blood (not recorded which). This TCR was sampled from a human donor with acute COVID-19. The donor label of this sample is uncertain. This chain links TRBV9 with TRBJ1-1, with D possibly TRBD1 on 5 matching bases. CDR3 region: CASSATDTISMNTEAFF. As DNA, the CDR3 is TGTGCCAGCAGCGCGACAGACACTATAAGTATGAACACTGAAGCTTTCTTT.